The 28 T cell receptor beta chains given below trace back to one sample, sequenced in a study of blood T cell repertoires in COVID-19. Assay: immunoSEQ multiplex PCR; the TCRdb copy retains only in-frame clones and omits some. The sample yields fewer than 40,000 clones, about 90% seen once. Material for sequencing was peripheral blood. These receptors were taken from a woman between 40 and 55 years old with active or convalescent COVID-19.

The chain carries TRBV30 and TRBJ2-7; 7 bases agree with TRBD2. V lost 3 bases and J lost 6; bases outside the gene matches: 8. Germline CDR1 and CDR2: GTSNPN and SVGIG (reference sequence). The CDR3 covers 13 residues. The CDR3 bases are TGTGCCTGGAGAATTCTAGGGAGGGGCGAGCAGTACTTC. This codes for CAWRILGRGEQYF.

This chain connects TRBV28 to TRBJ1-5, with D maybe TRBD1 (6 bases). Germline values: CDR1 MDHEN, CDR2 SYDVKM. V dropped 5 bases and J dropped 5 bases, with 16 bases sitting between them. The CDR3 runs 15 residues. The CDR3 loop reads CASSEPGTSYQPQHF. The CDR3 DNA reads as TGTGCCAGCAGTGAACCGGGGACAAGTTATCAGCCCCAGCATTTT.

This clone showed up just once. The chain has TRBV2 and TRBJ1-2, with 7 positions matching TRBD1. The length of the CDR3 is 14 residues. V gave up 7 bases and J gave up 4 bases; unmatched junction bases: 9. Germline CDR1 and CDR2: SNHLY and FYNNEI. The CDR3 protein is CASTDRATSYGYTF. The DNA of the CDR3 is TGTGCCAGCACCGACAGGGCCACTTCCTATGGCTACACCTTC.

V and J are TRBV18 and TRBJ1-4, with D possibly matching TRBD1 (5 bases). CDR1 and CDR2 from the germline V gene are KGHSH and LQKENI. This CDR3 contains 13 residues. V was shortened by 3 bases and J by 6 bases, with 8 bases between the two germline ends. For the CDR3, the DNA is TGTGCCAGCTCACCGGTCAGGGATGAAAAACTGTTTTTT. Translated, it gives CASSPVRDEKLFF.

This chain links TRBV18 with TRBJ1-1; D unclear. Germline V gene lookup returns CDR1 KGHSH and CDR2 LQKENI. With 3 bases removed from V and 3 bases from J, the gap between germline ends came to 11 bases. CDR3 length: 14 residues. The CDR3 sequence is CASSPTGGDTEAFF. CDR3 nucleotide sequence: TGTGCCAGCTCACCGACGGGCGGGGACACTGAAGCTTTCTTT. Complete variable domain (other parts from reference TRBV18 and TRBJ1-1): NAGVMQNPRHLVRRRGQEARLRCSPMKGHSHVYWYRQLPEEGLKFMVYLQKENIIDESGMPKERFSAEFPKEGPSILRIQQVVRGDSAAYFCASSPTGGDTEAFFGQGTRLTVV.

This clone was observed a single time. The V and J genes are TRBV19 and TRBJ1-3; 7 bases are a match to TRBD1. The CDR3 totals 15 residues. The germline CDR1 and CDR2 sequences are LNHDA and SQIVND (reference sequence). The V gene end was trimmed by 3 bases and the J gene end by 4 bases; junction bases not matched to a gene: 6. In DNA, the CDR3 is TGTGCCAGTAGTATCACCGACAGGGCCGGAAACACCATATATTTT. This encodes CASSITDRAGNTIYF.

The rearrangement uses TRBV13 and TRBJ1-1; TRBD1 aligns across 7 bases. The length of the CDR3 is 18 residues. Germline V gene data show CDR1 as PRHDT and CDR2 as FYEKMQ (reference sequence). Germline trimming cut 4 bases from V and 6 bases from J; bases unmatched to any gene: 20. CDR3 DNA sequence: TGTGCCAGCAGCTCAGGGTACAGGGGCCGCGATTTTTCGGCTGAAGCTTTCTTT. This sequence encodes CASSSGYRGRDFSAEAFF. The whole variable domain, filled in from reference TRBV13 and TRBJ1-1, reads AAGVIQSPRHLIKEKRETATLKCYPIPRHDTVYWYQQGPGQDPQFLISFYEKMQSDKGSIPDRFSAQQFSDYHSELNMSSLELGDSALYFCASSSGYRGRDFSAEAFFGQGTRLTVV.

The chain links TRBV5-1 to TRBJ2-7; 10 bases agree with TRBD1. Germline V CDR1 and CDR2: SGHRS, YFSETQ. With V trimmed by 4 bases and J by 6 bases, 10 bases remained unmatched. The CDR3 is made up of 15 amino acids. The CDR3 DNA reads TGCGCCAGCAGCCAGGGCAGCGGGACAGGGGTCGAGCAGTACTTC. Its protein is CASSQGSGTGVEQYF.

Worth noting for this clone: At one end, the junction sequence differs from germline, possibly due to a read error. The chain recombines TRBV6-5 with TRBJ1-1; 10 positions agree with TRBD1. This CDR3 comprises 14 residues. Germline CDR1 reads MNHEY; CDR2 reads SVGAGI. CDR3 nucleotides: TGTGCCAGCAGTTATATAGACAGGGGGCGTGAAACTTTCTTT. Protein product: CASSYIDRGRETFF.

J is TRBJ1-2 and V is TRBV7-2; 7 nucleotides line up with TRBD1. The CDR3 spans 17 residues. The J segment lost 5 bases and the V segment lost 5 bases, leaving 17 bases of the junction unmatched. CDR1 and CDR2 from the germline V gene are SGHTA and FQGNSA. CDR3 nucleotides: TGTGCCAGCAGCCGGACGGGGGCGGCAGGGGGTGATTATGGCTACACCTTC. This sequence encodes CASSRTGAAGGDYGYTF. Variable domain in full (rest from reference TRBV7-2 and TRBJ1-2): GAGVSQSPSNKVTEKGKDVELRCDPISGHTALYWYRQSLGQGLEFLIYFQGNSAPDKSGLPSDRFSAERTGGSVSTLTIQRTQQEDSAVYLCASSRTGAAGGDYGYTFGSGTRLTVV.

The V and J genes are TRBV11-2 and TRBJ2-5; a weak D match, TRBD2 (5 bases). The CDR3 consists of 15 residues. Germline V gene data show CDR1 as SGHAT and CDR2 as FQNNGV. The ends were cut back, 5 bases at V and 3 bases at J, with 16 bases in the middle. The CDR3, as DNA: TGTGCCAGCAGCACCGATAGACGGGGAGAAGAGACCCAGTACTTC. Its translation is CASSTDRRGEETQYF.

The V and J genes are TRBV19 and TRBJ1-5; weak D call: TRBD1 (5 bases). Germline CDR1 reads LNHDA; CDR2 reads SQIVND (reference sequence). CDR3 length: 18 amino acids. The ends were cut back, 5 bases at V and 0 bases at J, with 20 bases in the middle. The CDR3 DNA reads TGTGCCAGTAGTGGCATCTGGGTTAGGGGTTATAGCAATCAGCCCCAGCATTTT. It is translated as CASSGIWVRGYSNQPQHF.

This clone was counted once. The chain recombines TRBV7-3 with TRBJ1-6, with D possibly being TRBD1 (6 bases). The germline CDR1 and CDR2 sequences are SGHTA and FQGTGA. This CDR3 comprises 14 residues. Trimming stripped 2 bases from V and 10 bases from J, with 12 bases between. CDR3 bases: TGTGCCAGCAGCTTAGGGGACAATCGATCACCCCTCCACTTT. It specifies CASSLGDNRSPLHF.

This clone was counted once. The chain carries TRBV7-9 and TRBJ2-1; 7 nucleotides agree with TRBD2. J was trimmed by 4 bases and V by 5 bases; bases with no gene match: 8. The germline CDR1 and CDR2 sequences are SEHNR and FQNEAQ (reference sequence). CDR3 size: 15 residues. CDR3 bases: TGTGCCAGCAGCCTCAGACTAGCAGAATACAATGAGCAGTTCTTC. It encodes CASSLRLAEYNEQFF. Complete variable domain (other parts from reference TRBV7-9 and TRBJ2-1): DTGVSQNPRHKITKRGQNVTFRCDPISEHNRLYWYRQTLGQGPEFLTYFQNEAQLEKSRLLSDRFSAERPKGSFSTLEIQRTEQGDSAMYLCASSLRLAEYNEQFFGPGTRLTVL.

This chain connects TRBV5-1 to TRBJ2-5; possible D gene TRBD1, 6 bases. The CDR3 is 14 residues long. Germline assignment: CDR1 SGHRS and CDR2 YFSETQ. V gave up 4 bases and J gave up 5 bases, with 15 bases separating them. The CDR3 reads CASSQQDRGETQYF. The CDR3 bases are TGCGCCAGCAGCCAACAGGATAGGGGGGAGACCCAGTACTTC.

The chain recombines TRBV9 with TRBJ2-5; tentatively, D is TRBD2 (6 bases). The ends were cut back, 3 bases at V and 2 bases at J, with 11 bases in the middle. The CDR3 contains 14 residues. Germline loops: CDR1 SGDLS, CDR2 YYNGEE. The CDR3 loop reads CASSARDLQETQYF. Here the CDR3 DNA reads TGTGCCAGCAGCGCCCGGGACTTACAAGAGACCCAGTACTTC.

The CDR3 reads CASSEGGPPTRKNTEAFF. The CDR3 DNA is TGTGCCAGCAGTGAAGGAGGGCCCCCTACTCGAAAAAACACTGAAGCTTTCTTT. This sequence joins TRBV25-1 and TRBJ1-1; D not resolved. The CDR3 covers 18 residues. Germline V gene lookup returns CDR1 MGHDK and CDR2 SYGVNS. The V end was cut by 2 bases, the J end by 2 bases, with 21 bases between.

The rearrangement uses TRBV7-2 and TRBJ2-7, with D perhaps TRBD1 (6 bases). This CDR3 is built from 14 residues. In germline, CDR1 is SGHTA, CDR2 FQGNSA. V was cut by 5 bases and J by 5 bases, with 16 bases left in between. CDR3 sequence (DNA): TGTGCCAGCAGCAACAGGGCCCTGGAAGACGAGCAGTACTTC. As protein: CASSNRALEDEQYF.

CDR3 loop: CSASSRWRTSGSTDTQYF. Here the CDR3 DNA reads TGCAGTGCTAGTTCGCGGTGGCGGACTAGCGGGAGCACAGATACGCAGTATTTT. V and J are TRBV20-1 and TRBJ2-3; the match to TRBD2 covers 11 bases. In germline, CDR1 is DFQATT, CDR2 SNEGSKA (reference sequence). The CDR3 extends over 18 amino acids. The J segment lost 0 bases and the V segment lost 3 bases, leaving 11 bases of the junction unmatched.

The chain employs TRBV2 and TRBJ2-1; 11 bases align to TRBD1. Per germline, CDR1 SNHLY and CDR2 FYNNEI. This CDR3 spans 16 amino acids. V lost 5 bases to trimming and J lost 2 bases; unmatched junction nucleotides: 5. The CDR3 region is CASSTGTGGTYNEQFF. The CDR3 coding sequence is TGTGCCAGCAGTACAGGGACAGGGGGTACCTACAATGAGCAGTTCTTC.

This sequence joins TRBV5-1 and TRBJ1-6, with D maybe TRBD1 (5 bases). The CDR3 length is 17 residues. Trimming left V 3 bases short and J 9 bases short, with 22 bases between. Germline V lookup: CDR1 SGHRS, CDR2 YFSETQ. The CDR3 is CASSWGDRGLNGSPLHF. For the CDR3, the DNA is TGCGCCAGCAGCTGGGGCGACAGAGGCTTAAACGGTTCACCCCTCCACTTT. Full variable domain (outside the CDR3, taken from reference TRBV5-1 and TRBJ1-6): KAGVTQTPRYLIKTRGQQVTLSCSPISGHRSVSWYQQTPGQGLQFLFEYFSETQRNKGNFPGRFSGRQFSNSRSEMNVSTLELGDSALYLCASSWGDRGLNGSPLHFGNGTRLTVT.

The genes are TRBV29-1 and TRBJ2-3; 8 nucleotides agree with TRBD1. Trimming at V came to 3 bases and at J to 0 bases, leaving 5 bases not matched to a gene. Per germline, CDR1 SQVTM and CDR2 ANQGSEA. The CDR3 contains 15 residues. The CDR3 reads CSVDPRQGSTDTQYF. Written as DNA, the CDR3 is TGCAGCGTTGACCCGAGACAGGGGAGCACAGATACGCAGTATTTT.

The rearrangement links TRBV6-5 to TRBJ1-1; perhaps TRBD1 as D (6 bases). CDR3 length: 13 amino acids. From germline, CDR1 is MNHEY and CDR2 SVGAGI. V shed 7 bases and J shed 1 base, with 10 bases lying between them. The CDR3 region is CASTRGQNTEAFF. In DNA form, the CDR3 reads TGTGCCAGCACCAGGGGTCAGAACACTGAAGCTTTCTTT.

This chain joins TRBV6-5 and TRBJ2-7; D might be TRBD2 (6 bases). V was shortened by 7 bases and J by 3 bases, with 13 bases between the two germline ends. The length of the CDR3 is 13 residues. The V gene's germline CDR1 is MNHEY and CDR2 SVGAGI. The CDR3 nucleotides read TGTGCCAGCACCCGACGGGGGAACTACGAGCAGTACTTC. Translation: CASTRRGNYEQYF.

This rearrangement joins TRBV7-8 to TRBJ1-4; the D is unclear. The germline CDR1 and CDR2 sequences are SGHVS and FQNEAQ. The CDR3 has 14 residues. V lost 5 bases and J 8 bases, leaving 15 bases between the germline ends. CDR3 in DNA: TGTGCCAGCAGCCCCCCCCGGCTGGGCGAAAAACTGTTTTTT. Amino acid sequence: CASSPPRLGEKLFF.

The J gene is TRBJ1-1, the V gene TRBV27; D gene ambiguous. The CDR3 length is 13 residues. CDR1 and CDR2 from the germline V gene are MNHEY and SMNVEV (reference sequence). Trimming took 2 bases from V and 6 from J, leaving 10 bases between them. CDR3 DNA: TGTGCCAGCAGTTTAGTCGGGATCTCTGAAGCTTTCTTT. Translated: CASSLVGISEAFF.

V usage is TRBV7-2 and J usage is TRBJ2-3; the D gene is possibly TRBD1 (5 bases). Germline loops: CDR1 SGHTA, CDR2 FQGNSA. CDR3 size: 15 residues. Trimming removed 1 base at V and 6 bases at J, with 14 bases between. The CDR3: CASSLGPGSPDTQYF. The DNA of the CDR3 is TGTGCCAGCAGCTTAGGCCCAGGGTCCCCCGATACGCAGTATTTT. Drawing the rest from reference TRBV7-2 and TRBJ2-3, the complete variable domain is GAGVSQSPSNKVTEKGKDVELRCDPISGHTALYWYRQSLGQGLEFLIYFQGNSAPDKSGLPSDRFSAERTGGSVSTLTIQRTQQEDSAVYLCASSLGPGSPDTQYFGPGTRLTVL.

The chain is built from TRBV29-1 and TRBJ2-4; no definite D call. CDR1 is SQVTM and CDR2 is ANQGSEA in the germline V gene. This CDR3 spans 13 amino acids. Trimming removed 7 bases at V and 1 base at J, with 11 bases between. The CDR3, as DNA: TGCAGCGCCGCGGAGAACGCCAAAAACATTCAGTACTTC. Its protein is CSAAENAKNIQYF.